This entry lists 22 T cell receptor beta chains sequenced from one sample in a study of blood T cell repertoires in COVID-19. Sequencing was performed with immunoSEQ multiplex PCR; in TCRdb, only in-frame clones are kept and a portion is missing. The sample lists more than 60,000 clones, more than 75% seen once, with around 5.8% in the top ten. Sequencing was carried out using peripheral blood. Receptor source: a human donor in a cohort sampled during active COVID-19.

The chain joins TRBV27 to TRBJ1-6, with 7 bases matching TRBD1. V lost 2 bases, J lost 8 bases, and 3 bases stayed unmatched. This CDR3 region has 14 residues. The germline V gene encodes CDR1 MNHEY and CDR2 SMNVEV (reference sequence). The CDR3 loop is CASSLRQGYSPLHF. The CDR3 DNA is TGTGCCAGCAGTTTACGACAGGGTTATTCACCCCTCCACTTT.

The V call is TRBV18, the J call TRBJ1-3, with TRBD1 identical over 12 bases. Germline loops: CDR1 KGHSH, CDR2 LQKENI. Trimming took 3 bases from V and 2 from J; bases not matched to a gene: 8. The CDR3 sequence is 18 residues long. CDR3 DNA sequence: TGTGCCAGCTCACCTGGGGACAGGGGGCATTCGGCTGGAAACACCATATATTTT. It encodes CASSPGDRGHSAGNTIYF. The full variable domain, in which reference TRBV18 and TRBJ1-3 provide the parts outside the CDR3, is NAGVMQNPRHLVRRRGQEARLRCSPMKGHSHVYWYRQLPEEGLKFMVYLQKENIIDESGMPKERFSAEFPKEGPSILRIQQVVRGDSAAYFCASSPGDRGHSAGNTIYFGEGSWLTVV.

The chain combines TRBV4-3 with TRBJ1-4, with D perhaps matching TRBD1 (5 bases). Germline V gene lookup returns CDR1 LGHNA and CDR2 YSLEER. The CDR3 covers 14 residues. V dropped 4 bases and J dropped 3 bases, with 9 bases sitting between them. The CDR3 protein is CASSPGGANEKLFF. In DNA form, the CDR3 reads TGCGCCAGCAGCCCGGGGGGGGCTAATGAAAAACTGTTTTTT.

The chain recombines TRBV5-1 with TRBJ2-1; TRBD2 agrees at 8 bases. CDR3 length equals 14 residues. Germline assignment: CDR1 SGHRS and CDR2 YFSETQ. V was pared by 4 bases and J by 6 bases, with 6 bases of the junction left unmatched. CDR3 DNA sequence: TGCGCCAGCAGCCTAGGACTAGCCCCCAATGAGCAGTTCTTC. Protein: CASSLGLAPNEQFF. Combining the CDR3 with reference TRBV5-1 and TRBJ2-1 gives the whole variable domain KAGVTQTPRYLIKTRGQQVTLSCSPISGHRSVSWYQQTPGQGLQFLFEYFSETQRNKGNFPGRFSGRQFSNSRSEMNVSTLELGDSALYLCASSLGLAPNEQFFGPGTRLTVL.

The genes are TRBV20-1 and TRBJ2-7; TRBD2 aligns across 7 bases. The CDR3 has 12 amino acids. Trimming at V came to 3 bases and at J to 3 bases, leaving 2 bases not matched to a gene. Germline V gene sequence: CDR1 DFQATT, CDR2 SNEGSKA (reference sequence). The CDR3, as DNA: TGCAGTGCTAGTCCTAGCGGCTACGAGCAGTACTTC. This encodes CSASPSGYEQYF.

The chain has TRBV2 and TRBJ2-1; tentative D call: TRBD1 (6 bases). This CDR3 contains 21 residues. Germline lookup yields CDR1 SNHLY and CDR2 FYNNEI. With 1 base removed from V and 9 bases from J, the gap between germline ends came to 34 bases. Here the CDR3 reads CASSEEGLSPTGTRSRFEQFF. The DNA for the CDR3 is TGTGCCAGCAGTGAAGAGGGCCTGTCTCCAACCGGGACACGCTCACGGTTTGAGCAGTTCTTC.

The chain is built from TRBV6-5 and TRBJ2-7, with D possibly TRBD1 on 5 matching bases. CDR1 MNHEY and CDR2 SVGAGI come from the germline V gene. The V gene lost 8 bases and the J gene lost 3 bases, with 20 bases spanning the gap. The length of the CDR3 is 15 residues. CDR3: CASGEQVRSFYEQYF. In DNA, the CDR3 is TGTGCCAGCGGAGAACAGGTCCGGAGTTTCTACGAGCAGTACTTC.

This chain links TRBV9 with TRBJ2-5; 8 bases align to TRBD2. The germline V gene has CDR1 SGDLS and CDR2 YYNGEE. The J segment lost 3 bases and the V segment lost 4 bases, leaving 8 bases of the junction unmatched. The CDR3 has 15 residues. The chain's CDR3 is CASSRTPLAEETQYF. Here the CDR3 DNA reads TGTGCCAGCAGCCGCACCCCACTAGCGGAAGAGACCCAGTACTTC.

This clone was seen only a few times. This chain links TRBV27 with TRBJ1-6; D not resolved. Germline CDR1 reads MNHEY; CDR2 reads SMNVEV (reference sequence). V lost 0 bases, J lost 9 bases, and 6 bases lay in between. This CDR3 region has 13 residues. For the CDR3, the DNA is TGTGCCAGCAGTTTATCGTGGGCTTCACCCCTCCACTTT. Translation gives CASSLSWASPLHF.

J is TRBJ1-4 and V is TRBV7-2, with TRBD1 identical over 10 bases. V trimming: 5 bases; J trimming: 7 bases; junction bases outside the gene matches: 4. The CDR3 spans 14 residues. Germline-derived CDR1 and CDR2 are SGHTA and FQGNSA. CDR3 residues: CASSPDRGSEKLFF. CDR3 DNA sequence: TGTGCCAGCAGCCCGGACAGGGGGAGTGAAAAACTGTTTTTT.

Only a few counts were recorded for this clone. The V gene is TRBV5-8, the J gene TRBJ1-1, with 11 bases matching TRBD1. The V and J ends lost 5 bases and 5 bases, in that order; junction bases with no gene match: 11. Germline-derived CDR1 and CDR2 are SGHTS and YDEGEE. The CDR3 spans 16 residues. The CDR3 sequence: CASSRTGGILGTEAFF. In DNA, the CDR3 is TGTGCCAGCAGTCGGACAGGGGGCATACTGGGGACTGAAGCTTTCTTT.

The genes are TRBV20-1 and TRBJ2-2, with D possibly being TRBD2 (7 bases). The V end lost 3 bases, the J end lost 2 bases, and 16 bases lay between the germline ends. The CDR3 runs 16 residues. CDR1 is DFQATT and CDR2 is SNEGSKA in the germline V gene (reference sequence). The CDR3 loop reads CSASFGGRSNTGELFF. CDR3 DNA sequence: TGCAGTGCTAGTTTCGGGGGGCGTTCCAACACCGGGGAGCTGTTTTTT.

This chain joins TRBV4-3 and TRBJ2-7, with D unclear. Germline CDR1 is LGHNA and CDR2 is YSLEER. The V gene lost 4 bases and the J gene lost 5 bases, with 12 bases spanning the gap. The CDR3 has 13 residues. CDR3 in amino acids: CASSPSPLNEQYF. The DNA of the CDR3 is TGCGCCAGCAGCCCCAGTCCGCTCAACGAGCAGTACTTC.

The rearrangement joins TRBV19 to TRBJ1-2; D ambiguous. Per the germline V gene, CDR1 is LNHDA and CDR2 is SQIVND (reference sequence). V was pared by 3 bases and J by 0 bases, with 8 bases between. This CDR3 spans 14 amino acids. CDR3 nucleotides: TGTGCCAGTAGTATCTCCGCAGCTAACTATGGCTACACCTTC. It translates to CASSISAANYGYTF.

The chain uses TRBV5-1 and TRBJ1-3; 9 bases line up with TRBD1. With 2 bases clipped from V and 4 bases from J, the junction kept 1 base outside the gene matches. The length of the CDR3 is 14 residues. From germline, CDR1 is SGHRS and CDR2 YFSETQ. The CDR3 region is CASSLGTGGNTIYF. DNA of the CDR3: TGCGCCAGCAGCTTAGGGACAGGGGGAAACACCATATATTTT.

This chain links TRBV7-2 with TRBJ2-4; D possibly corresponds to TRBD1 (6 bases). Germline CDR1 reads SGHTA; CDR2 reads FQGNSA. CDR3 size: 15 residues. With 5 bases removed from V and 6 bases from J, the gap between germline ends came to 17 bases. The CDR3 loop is CASSPAGQYSNIQYF. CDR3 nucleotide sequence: TGTGCCAGCAGCCCCGCCGGACAGTACTCAAACATTCAGTACTTC.

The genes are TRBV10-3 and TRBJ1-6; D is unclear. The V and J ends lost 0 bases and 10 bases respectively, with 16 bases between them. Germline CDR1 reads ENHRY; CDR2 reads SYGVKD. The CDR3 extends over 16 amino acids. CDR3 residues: CAISESTTDLGSPLHF. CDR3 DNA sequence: TGTGCCATCAGTGAGTCGACAACAGATTTAGGATCACCCCTCCACTTT.

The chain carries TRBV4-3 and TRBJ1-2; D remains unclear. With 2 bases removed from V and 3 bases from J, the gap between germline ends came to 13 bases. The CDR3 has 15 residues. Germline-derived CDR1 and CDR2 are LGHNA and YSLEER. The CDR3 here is CASSQRRVADYGYTF. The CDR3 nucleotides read TGCGCCAGCAGCCAAAGGAGGGTGGCAGACTATGGCTACACCTTC.

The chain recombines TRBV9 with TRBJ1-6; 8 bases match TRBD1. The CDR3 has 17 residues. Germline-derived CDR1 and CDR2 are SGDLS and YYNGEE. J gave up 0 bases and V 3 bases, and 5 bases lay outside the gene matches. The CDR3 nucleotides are TGTGCCAGCAGCGCAGGGGGCACGTTCTCCTATAATTCACCCCTCCACTTT. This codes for CASSAGGTFSYNSPLHF.

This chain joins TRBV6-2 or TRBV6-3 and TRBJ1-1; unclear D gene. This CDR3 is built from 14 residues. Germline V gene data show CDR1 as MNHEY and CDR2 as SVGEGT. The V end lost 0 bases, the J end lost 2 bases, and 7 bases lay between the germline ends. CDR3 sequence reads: CASSYSRANTEAFF. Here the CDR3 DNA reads TGTGCCAGCAGTTACTCGCGGGCTAACACTGAAGCTTTCTTT.

The CDR3 here is CASSPRQGASYNEQFF. The CDR3 coding sequence is TGTGCCAGCAGCCCAAGACAGGGGGCGAGCTACAATGAGCAGTTCTTC. This chain uses TRBV7-7 with TRBJ2-1, with 10 bases identical to TRBD1. Trimming at V came to 5 bases and at J to 3 bases, leaving 7 bases not matched to a gene. CDR1 is SSHAT, CDR2 FNYEAQ, per germline (reference sequence). This CDR3 has 16 amino acids.

The CDR3 loop is CASSFESPNTEAFF. The DNA for the CDR3 is TGTGCCAGCAGCTTCGAGTCTCCGAACACTGAAGCTTTCTTT. This chain joins TRBV11-2 and TRBJ1-1; no reliable D call. V lost 3 bases to trimming and J lost 1 base, with 9 bases between them. The CDR3 is made up of 14 amino acids. Germline V gene data show CDR1 as SGHAT and CDR2 as FQNNGV.